This is a list of T cell receptor beta chains from one sample in a study of radiotherapy plus CTLA-4 blockade in lung cancer. Produced via immunoSEQ multiplex PCR; TCRdb's table is partial and in-frame only. The table lists around 77,000 clones, approximately 73% of them singletons. The sequencing used peripheral blood, collected from a patient treated with radiotherapy plus ipilimumab. The source of these receptors is a human donor with non-small cell lung cancer whose response to radiotherapy plus ipilimumab could not be evaluated. Both conserved end residues are part of each CDR3. Fields, in order: CDR3 length, J gene, D gene, clone size, V gene, CDR3 DNA, CDR3 protein. A D gene is named only where the DNA matches it firmly. Where a row states a size, it is once, few, many or the class of an expanded clone; other rows omit it.

length: 14; J: TRBJ1-2; D: TRBD1; size: .; V: TRBV5-1; DNA: TGCGCCAGCAGCGACGGACAGGGGAACTATGGCTACACCTTC; CDR3: CASSDGQGNYGYTF
length: 17; J: TRBJ2-3; D: .; size: .; V: TRBV14; DNA: TGTGCCAGCAGCCAAGTATTTGGGGTAGCGAAGGTAGATACGCAGTATTTT; CDR3: CASSQVFGVAKVDTQYF
length: 16; J: TRBJ1-5; D: TRBD1; size: .; V: TRBV13; DNA: TGTGCCAGCAGCTTAGGCGGGTGGACAGGGCTCCCGCCCCAGCATTTT; CDR3: CASSLGGWTGLPPQHF
length: 13; J: TRBJ1-1; D: .; size: .; V: TRBV6-5; DNA: TGTGCCAGCATCCAACAGGGTAACACTGAAGCTTTCTTT; CDR3: CASIQQGNTEAFF
length: 14; J: TRBJ1-1; D: .; size: .; V: TRBV29-1; DNA: TGCAGCGTTGATGGAGGCCTGGGCAGACTTGAAGCTTTCTTT; CDR3: CSVDGGLGRLEAFF
length: 13; J: TRBJ1-2; D: TRBD1; size: .; V: TRBV6-5; DNA: TGTGCCAGCAGAAAGGACAGGGTAGGCGGCTACACCTTC; CDR3: CASRKDRVGGYTF
length: 15; J: TRBJ2-3; D: TRBD2; size: .; V: TRBV7-2; DNA: TGTGCCAGCAGCTCACGGCGGGGGGGCACAGATACGCAGTATTTT; CDR3: CASSSRRGGTDTQYF
length: 15; J: TRBJ2-7; D: .; size: .; V: TRBV28; DNA: TGTGCCAGCAGTTTATCGTGGCAACCTCCCTACGAGCAGTACTTC; CDR3: CASSLSWQPPYEQYF
length: 17; J: TRBJ1-6; D: TRBD1; size: .; V: TRBV19; DNA: TGTGCCAGTAGTCTCATCATGGGGGACAGTAAAAATTCACCCCTCCACTTT; CDR3: CASSLIMGDSKNSPLHF
length: 15; J: TRBJ2-1; D: TRBD2; size: .; V: TRBV6-5; DNA: TGTGCCAGCAGCGTCGGACTAGCGGGCTACAATGAGCAGTTCTTC; CDR3: CASSVGLAGYNEQFF
length: 17; J: TRBJ1-2; D: TRBD1; size: .; V: TRBV4-1; DNA: TGCGCCAGCAGCCAAGATACCCGGACAGGGATAGTCTATGGCTACACCTTC; CDR3: CASSQDTRTGIVYGYTF
length: 16; J: TRBJ1-2; D: TRBD1; size: .; V: TRBV18; DNA: TGTGCCAGCTCCCCCGGGAGACAGGGGAACAGCTATGGCTACACCTTC; CDR3: CASSPGRQGNSYGYTF
length: 15; J: TRBJ2-3; D: TRBD2; size: few; V: TRBV28; DNA: TGTGCCAGCAGTTTGGCTAGCGGGGGCACAGATACGCAGTATTTT; CDR3: CASSLASGGTDTQYF
length: 15; J: TRBJ2-3; D: .; size: .; V: TRBV2; DNA: TGTGCCAGCAGTGAAGTGACAGGGAGGTCGGATACGCAGTATTTT; CDR3: CASSEVTGRSDTQYF